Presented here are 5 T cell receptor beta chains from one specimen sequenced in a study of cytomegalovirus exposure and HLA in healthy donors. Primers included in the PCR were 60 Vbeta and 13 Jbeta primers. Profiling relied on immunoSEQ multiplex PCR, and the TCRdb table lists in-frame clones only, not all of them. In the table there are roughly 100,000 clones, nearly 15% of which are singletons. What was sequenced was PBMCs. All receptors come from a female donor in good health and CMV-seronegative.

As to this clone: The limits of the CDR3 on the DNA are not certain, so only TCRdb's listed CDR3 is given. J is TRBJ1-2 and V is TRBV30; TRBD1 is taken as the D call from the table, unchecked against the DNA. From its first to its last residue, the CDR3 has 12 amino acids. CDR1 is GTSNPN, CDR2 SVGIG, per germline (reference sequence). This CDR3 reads CAWGTGTTGYIF.

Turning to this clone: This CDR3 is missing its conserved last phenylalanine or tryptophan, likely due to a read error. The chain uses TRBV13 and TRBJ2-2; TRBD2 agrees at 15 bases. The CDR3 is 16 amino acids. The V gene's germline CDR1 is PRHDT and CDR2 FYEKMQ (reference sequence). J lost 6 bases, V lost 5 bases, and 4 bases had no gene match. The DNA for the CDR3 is TGTGCCAGCAGCCCCGGACTAGCGGGAGGGTCCGGGGAGCTGTTTCTT. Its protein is CASSPGLAGGSGELFL.

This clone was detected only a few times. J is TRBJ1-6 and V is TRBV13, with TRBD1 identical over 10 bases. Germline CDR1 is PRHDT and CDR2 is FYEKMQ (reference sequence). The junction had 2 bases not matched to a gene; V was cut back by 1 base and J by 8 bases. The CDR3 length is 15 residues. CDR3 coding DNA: TGTGCCAGCAGCTTAGCCGGGACAGGGGATTCACCCCTCCACTTT. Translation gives CASSLAGTGDSPLHF.

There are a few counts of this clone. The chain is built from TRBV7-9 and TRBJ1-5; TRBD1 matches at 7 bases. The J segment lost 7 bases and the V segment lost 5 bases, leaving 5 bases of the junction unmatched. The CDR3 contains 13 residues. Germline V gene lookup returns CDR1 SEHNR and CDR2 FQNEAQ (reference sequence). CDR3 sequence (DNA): TGTGCCAGCAGCCTCGACAGGGTCCAGCCCCAGCATTTT. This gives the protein CASSLDRVQPQHF.

Here the CDR3 DNA reads TGTGCCAGCAGCCAGGGACAGGCGATCAGGACTGGAAACACCATATATTTT. Protein sequence: CASSQGQAIRTGNTIYF. The chain couples TRBV7-9 to TRBJ1-3; 8 nucleotides line up with TRBD1. With V trimmed by 5 bases and J by 2 bases, 11 bases remained unmatched. The CDR3 is 17 residues long. Germline CDR1 and CDR2: SEHNR and FQNEAQ (reference sequence). The whole variable domain, remainder taken from reference TRBV7-9 and TRBJ1-3, is DTGVSQNPRHKITKRGQNVTFRCDPISEHNRLYWYRQTLGQGPEFLTYFQNEAQLEKSRLLSDRFSAERPKGSFSTLEIQRTEQGDSAMYLCASSQGQAIRTGNTIYFGEGSWLTVV.